This T cell receptor beta chain emerged from a study of OX40 agonist ivuxolimab in advanced cancers. The wider study: Of mixed ages from roughly 23 to 85 and averaging 60 years, the group was just under 85% male. Study-level results: CD4+ and CD8+ T cells in blood underwent clonal expansion by week 6 at 0.1 to 3.0 mg/kg.

Generated by immunoSEQ multiplex PCR, the TCRdb table keeps only in-frame clones and is missing some. Of some 64,000 clones listed, 80% to 95% are singletons. Trimming cost V 0 bases and J 1 base, with 4 bases left between them. From germline, CDR1 is SGHKS and CDR2 YYEKEE (reference sequence). CDR3 length: 13 residues. As concerns this clone: What it binds is unknown.

This sequence originates from an adult with an advanced solid tumor such as melanoma, head and neck, liver or kidney cancer. This chain links TRBV5-5 with TRBJ1-1, with D uncertain. Here the sequenced sample was CD4+ or CD8+ T cells sorted from blood, taken in a trial of the OX40 agonist ivuxolimab. CDR3 loop: CASSLAANTEAFF. In DNA form, the CDR3 reads TGTGCCAGCAGCTTGGCTGCGAACACTGAAGCTTTCTTT.